This is a list of T cell receptor beta chains from one sample in a study of Graves' ophthalmopathy and Graves' hyperthyroidism. From the multiplex PCR reads, TCRdb called clonotypes with MiXCR, one entry per CDR3 protein. The table lists about 220,000 distinct CDR3 sequences, 20% to 25% of them singletons. The sequenced sample consisted of peripheral blood. These receptors were collected from a woman between 50 and 59 years old with Graves' ophthalmopathy. Each CDR3 is given with its conserved first and last residue. A D gene is named only where the DNA matches it firmly. Not all rows give a size; the values are once, few, many and, for expanded clones, a class.

d_call	v_call	clone_size	j_call	cdr3_nt	cdr3_aa
TRBD2	TRBV10-3	.	TRBJ2-2	TGTGCCATCAGTTCCCCCTCGACTAGCCGGGTCGGGGAGCTGTTTTTT	CAISSPSTSRVGELFF
.	TRBV29-1	many	TRBJ1-3	TGCAGCGTTAGGGGATGGGGCTCTGGAAACACCATATATTTT	CSVRGWGSGNTIYF
.	TRBV6-2/TRBV6-3	.	TRBJ1-2	TGTGCCAGCAGAGGGTCGGCCCGAGGTCGTGGCTACACCTTC	CASRGSARGRGYTF
.	TRBV27	many	TRBJ1-6	TGTGCCAGCAGTGACGGATTTAGATCACCCCTCCACTTT	CASSDGFRSPLHF
.	TRBV12-3/TRBV12-4	many	TRBJ1-2	TGTGCCAGCACCCAAAGCCGGGGAAACTATGGCTACACCTTC	CASTQSRGNYGYTF
.	TRBV12-3/TRBV12-4	many	TRBJ2-7	TGTGCCAGCAGTTCCCGCACCTACTACGAGCAGTACTTC	CASSSRTYYEQYF
.	TRBV2	many	TRBJ2-2	TGTGCCAGCAGCCGTAGGTGGGACACCGGGGAGCTGTTTTTT	CASSRRWDTGELFF
TRBD1	TRBV4-1	many	TRBJ2-7	TGCGCCAGCAGCCAAGATTGGGCAGGGGGCACGAACGAGCAGTACTTC	CASSQDWAGGTNEQYF
TRBD2	TRBV12-3/TRBV12-4	many	TRBJ2-3	TGTGCCAGCAGTTTCCCTAGCGGAAGCACAGATACGCAGTATTTT	CASSFPSGSTDTQYF
.	TRBV3-1	.	TRBJ2-5	TGTGCCAGCAGCCAAGACCCCGCGGGAATAGAGACCCAGTACTTC	CASSQDPAGIETQYF
TRBD1	TRBV19	.	TRBJ2-3	TGTGCCAGTAAATGGGACAGGGGTTCAGATACGCAGTATTTT	CASKWDRGSDTQYF
.	TRBV12-3/TRBV12-4	many	TRBJ2-7	TGTGCCAGCAGTTCCCCCCCCGGAGGGCTCTACGAGCAGTACTTC	CASSSPPGGLYEQYF
TRBD2	TRBV12-3/TRBV12-4	many	TRBJ2-7	TGTGCCAGCAGCTGGCGGGAGAACGAGCAGTACTTC	CASSWRENEQYF
.	TRBV24-1	many	TRBJ2-3	TGTGCCACCAGTTCAGGGGCGCGAGGTGCGCAGTATTTT	CATSSGARGAQYF
TRBD2	TRBV5-1	many	TRBJ2-7	TGCGCCAGCAGCATGTTAGCGGGAGGAGAGCAGTACTTC	CASSMLAGGEQYF
.	TRBV7-3	few	TRBJ2-2	TGTGCCAGCAGACGACAGGCGTACACCGGGGAGCTGTTTTTT	CASRRQAYTGELFF
.	TRBV12-3/TRBV12-4	.	TRBJ1-1	TGTGCCAGCAGTTCGGGACCCCCGAACACTGAAGCTTTCTTT	CASSSGPPNTEAFF